Shown below are 27 T cell receptor beta chains from a single sample sequenced in a study of cytomegalovirus exposure and HLA in healthy donors. Primers included in the PCR were 60 Vbeta and 13 Jbeta primers. The table came from immunoSEQ multiplex PCR; TCRdb's copy has only in-frame clones and leaves some out. The sample records some 95,000 clones, around 80% being singletons. The specimen sequenced was PBMCs. These receptors were obtained from a man aged 25 to 45 in good health and CMV-seronegative.

This chain joins TRBV7-9 and TRBJ2-1, with D possibly TRBD1 on 5 matching bases. CDR1 and CDR2 (germline): SEHNR, FQNEAQ (reference sequence). V was cut by 3 bases and J by 2 bases, with 17 bases left in between. CDR3 length: 17 amino acids. The CDR3 DNA sequence: TGTGCCAGCAGCTTTTTCCCCTCAGGGTCTCCCTACAATGAGCAGTTCTTC. It translates to CASSFFPSGSPYNEQFF.

The V and J genes are TRBV30 and TRBJ1-1; the D gene is possibly TRBD1 (5 bases). Germline CDR1 is GTSNPN and CDR2 is SVGIG (reference sequence). This CDR3 is built from 16 residues. Trimming stripped 2 bases from V and 4 bases from J, with 20 bases between. CDR3 region: CAWSSGDRGWLTEAFF. The CDR3 region has the DNA TGTGCCTGGAGTTCGGGTGATAGGGGTTGGCTCACTGAAGCTTTCTTT.

The chain carries TRBV9 and TRBJ1-2; 10 bases are a match to TRBD1. V lost 4 bases to trimming and J lost 5 bases; unmatched junction nucleotides: 5. The CDR3 is made up of 14 amino acids. Germline CDR1 SGDLS, CDR2 YYNGEE. The CDR3 nucleotides are TGTGCCAGCAGCACGGACAGGGGGAGATATGGCTACACCTTC. This sequence encodes CASSTDRGRYGYTF. The full variable domain, completed using reference TRBV9 and TRBJ1-2, is DSGVTQTPKHLITATGQRVTLRCSPRSGDLSVYWYQQSLDQGLQFLIQYYNGEERAKGNILERFSAQQFPDLHSELNLSSLELGDSALYFCASSTDRGRYGYTFGSGTRLTVV.

This clone has just a few counts. This sequence joins TRBV10-3 and TRBJ2-7; D is perhaps TRBD1 (6 bases). Germline V gene lookup returns CDR1 ENHRY and CDR2 SYGVKD. This CDR3 spans 15 amino acids. The V end lost 3 bases, the J end lost 3 bases, and 15 bases lay between the germline ends. CDR3 loop: CAISERRDNHYEQYF. The CDR3 bases are TGTGCCATCAGTGAACGAAGGGACAACCACTACGAGCAGTACTTC.

This chain uses TRBV9 with TRBJ2-7; 8 positions agree with TRBD2. V lost 0 bases, J lost 7 bases, and 6 bases stayed unmatched. This CDR3 has 14 amino acids. Germline lookup yields CDR1 SGDLS and CDR2 YYNGEE. CDR3 amino acids: CASSVDPGGREQYF. The CDR3 DNA reads as TGTGCCAGCAGCGTAGATCCGGGGGGGAGGGAGCAGTACTTC.

The chain has TRBV25-1 and TRBJ2-1; maybe TRBD2 (6 bases). Germline V gives CDR1 MGHDK, CDR2 SYGVNS. CDR3 length: 17 amino acids. V dropped 2 bases and J dropped 10 bases, with 24 bases sitting between them. DNA for the CDR3: TGTGCCAGCAGTGAAGGCCGGGCAGGTAATGCGGAGGGGGAGCAGTTCTTC. It is translated as CASSEGRAGNAEGEQFF. Drawing the rest from reference TRBV25-1 and TRBJ2-1, the complete variable domain is EADIYQTPRYLVIGTGKKITLECSQTMGHDKMYWYQQDPGMELHLIHYSYGVNSTEKGDLSSESTVSRIRTEHFPLTLESARPSHTSQYLCASSEGRAGNAEGEQFFGPGTRLTVL.

The chain combines TRBV19 with TRBJ1-1, with D tentatively TRBD1 (5 bases). The CDR3 contains 13 residues. With 6 bases removed from V and 4 bases from J, the gap between germline ends came to 12 bases. Germline CDR1 LNHDA, CDR2 SQIVND (reference sequence). DNA for the CDR3: TGTGCCAGTAGACCACCTCAGGGCACTGAAGCTTTCTTT. It yields the protein CASRPPQGTEAFF.

The chain recombines TRBV5-6 with TRBJ2-3; perhaps TRBD1 as D (6 bases). V gave up 4 bases and J gave up 6 bases, with 12 bases separating them. The length of the CDR3 is 13 residues. CDR1 and CDR2 from the germline V gene are SGHDT and YYEEEE. CDR3 sequence: CASSRGQGDTQYF. Written as DNA, the CDR3 is TGTGCCAGCAGCCGGGGTCAGGGGGATACGCAGTATTTT.

Of note for this clone: A junction end diverges from the germline sequence, so it may reflect a read error. The genes are TRBV28 and TRBJ1-4; D uncertain. CDR3 length: 12 residues. Germline V lookup: CDR1 MDHEN, CDR2 SYDVKM. The CDR3 region has the DNA TGTGCCAGCAGTTCTACGTCGGGGTCCCCGGATTTT. This encodes CASSSTSGSPDF.

The gene calls are TRBV5-1 and TRBJ2-2; D might be TRBD1 (5 bases). The germline gives CDR1 SGHRS, CDR2 YFSETQ. The ends were cut back, 1 base at V and 6 bases at J, with 16 bases in the middle. The CDR3 contains 16 residues. The CDR3 DNA follows: TGCGCCAGCAGCTTGCTTGGTGGCAGGGTGGCCGGGGAGCTGTTTTTT. Protein sequence: CASSLLGGRVAGELFF.

The chain joins TRBV25-1 to TRBJ1-1, with D possibly matching TRBD1 (5 bases). The CDR3 is 14 amino acids. V was clipped by 6 bases and J by 3 bases, with 14 bases between them. Germline V gives CDR1 MGHDK, CDR2 SYGVNS. Here the CDR3 DNA reads TGTGCCAGCAGGGGACTGGGTCGGGACACTGAAGCTTTCTTT. As protein: CASRGLGRDTEAFF.

This clone was observed once. The chain carries TRBV6-1 and TRBJ2-1, with TRBD1 matching over 7 bases. Trimming cost V 0 bases and J 8 bases; bases outside gene matches: 7. Germline assignment: CDR1 MNHNS and CDR2 SASEGT. CDR3 size: 15 residues. CDR3 protein: CASSEAEGAAHEQFF. The CDR3 bases are TGTGCCAGCAGTGAAGCAGAGGGGGCCGCCCATGAGCAGTTCTTC.

There are a few counts of this clone. This chain links TRBV2 with TRBJ2-5; TRBD2 matches at 8 bases. Germline assignment: CDR1 SNHLY and CDR2 FYNNEI. The CDR3 consists of 18 residues. V was pared by 2 bases and J by 7 bases, with 18 bases of the junction left unmatched. The CDR3 DNA follows: TGTGCCAGCAGTGAAAATCGATCCGGGGGGCGGGAGGCTTCGACCCAGTACTTC. Translation: CASSENRSGGREASTQYF.

This chain uses TRBV4-1 with TRBJ2-1, with D unresolved. The V and J ends lost 2 bases and 0 bases respectively, with 5 bases between them. From germline, CDR1 is MGHRA and CDR2 YSYEKL. The CDR3 length is 14 residues. CDR3 protein: CASSQPFSYNEQFF. The CDR3 nucleotides read TGCGCCAGCAGCCAACCTTTCTCCTACAATGAGCAGTTCTTC.

This chain uses TRBV5-1 with TRBJ2-3; 10 nucleotides agree with TRBD2. Germline V CDR1 and CDR2: SGHRS, YFSETQ. V gave up 4 bases and J gave up 1 base; unmatched junction bases: 15. CDR3 length: 19 residues. The CDR3 here is CASSGAWASSGSRTDTQYF. CDR3 bases: TGCGCCAGCAGCGGAGCCTGGGCGTCTAGCGGGAGTCGCACAGATACGCAGTATTTT.

This CDR3 is CATSRDRERQGHGYTF. The CDR3 region has the DNA TGTGCCACCAGCAGAGACCGAGAAAGACAGGGCCATGGCTACACCTTC. V gene TRBV15 combines with J gene TRBJ1-2, with TRBD1 identical over 7 bases. J was trimmed by 6 bases and V by 0 bases; bases with no gene match: 10. Germline V gives CDR1 LNHNV, CDR2 YYDKDF (reference sequence). The CDR3 runs to 16 residues.

The chain links TRBV5-6 to TRBJ2-3; 10 nucleotides align to TRBD1. The CDR3 spans 15 residues. The trim removed 2 bases at V and 4 bases at J, leaving 4 bases unmatched. Germline V gene data show CDR1 as SGHDT and CDR2 as YYEEEE. The CDR3 loop is CASSFRDRGSDTQYF. The CDR3 bases are TGTGCCAGCAGCTTCCGGGACAGGGGATCAGATACGCAGTATTTT.

The V call is TRBV30, the J call TRBJ2-7; no clear D. This CDR3 has 12 amino acids. Germline V gene lookup returns CDR1 GTSNPN and CDR2 SVGIG (reference sequence). V lost 1 base, J lost 3 bases, and 7 bases lay in between. CDR3 DNA: TGTGCCTGGAGTGCGAGGTACTACGAGCAGTACTTC. This codes for CAWSARYYEQYF.

The V call is TRBV14, the J call TRBJ1-2; perhaps TRBD1 as D (5 bases). The CDR3 sequence is 16 residues long. Germline assignment: CDR1 SGHDN and CDR2 FVKESK. Trimming shortened V by 1 base and J by 5 bases, and 17 bases separated the two germline ends. CDR3 in DNA: TGTGCCAGCAGCCAAGCCGCCTGGGGGGGAGGTTATGGCTACACCTTC. It yields the protein CASSQAAWGGGYGYTF.

The chain joins TRBV6-4 to TRBJ1-6; 8 bases are shared with TRBD1. Unmatched junction bases numbered 13, after V lost 6 bases and J lost 6 bases. There are 17 residues in the CDR3. The germline CDR1 and CDR2 sequences are MRHNA and SNTAGT. This CDR3 reads CASRKTDRGGGNSPLHF. In nucleotides, the CDR3 is TGTGCCAGCAGAAAAACAGACAGGGGCGGGGGTAATTCACCCCTCCACTTT.

The rearrangement links TRBV19 to TRBJ1-4; 9 bases map to TRBD1. CDR3 size: 15 residues. CDR1 is LNHDA and CDR2 is SQIVND in the germline V gene (reference sequence). The junction had 7 bases not matched to a gene; V was cut back by 7 bases and J by 4 bases. The CDR3 sequence is CASKGQGMRNEKLFF. DNA of the CDR3: TGTGCCAGTAAGGGACAGGGAATGCGTAATGAAAAACTGTTTTTT.

The chain recombines TRBV5-8 with TRBJ2-5; 7 nucleotides align to TRBD2. V lost 0 bases and J lost 3; bases outside the gene matches: 5. Germline CDR1 and CDR2: SGHTS and YDEGEE. The length of the CDR3 is 15 residues. CDR3 nucleotides: TGTGCCAGCAGCTTGGCCCTACGGGGGGAAGAGACCCAGTACTTC. This codes for CASSLALRGEETQYF.

This sequence joins TRBV10-3 and TRBJ1-5, with D unresolved. Germline CDR1 and CDR2: ENHRY and SYGVKD. Trimming took off 6 bases at V and 0 bases at J, with 9 bases between the two ends. This CDR3 has 14 amino acids. CDR3 nucleotides: TGTGCCATCAGCCCCATGGCTAGCAATCAGCCCCAGCATTTT. Protein sequence: CAISPMASNQPQHF.

V usage is TRBV6-5 and J usage is TRBJ1-2; TRBD1 is a possible D gene (6 bases). With 6 bases removed from V and 4 bases from J, the gap between germline ends came to 12 bases. Germline V CDR1 and CDR2: MNHEY, SVGAGI. This CDR3 is 13 amino acids long. The CDR3, as DNA: TGTGCCAGCAGGCGACAGGAATTCTATGGCTACACCTTC. Encoded protein: CASRRQEFYGYTF.

The CDR3 spells CASSQDLGTGVSYEQYF. The CDR3 nucleotides are TGTGCCAGCAGCCAAGATCTAGGGACAGGAGTCTCCTACGAGCAGTACTTC. The chain joins TRBV14 to TRBJ2-7, with TRBD1 matching 8 bases. The CDR3 runs to 17 residues. J was trimmed by 0 bases and V by 0 bases; bases with no gene match: 7. CDR1 and CDR2 from the germline V gene are SGHDN and FVKESK.

This rearrangement joins TRBV5-5 to TRBJ1-2; possibly TRBD1 for D (6 bases). The CDR3 is 13 amino acids. V gave up 5 bases and J gave up 4 bases, with 12 bases separating them. Germline CDR1 SGHKS, CDR2 YYEKEE (reference sequence). The CDR3 DNA follows: TGTGCCAGCAGGTTAACAGGGACCTATGGCTACACCTTC. Its translation is CASRLTGTYGYTF.

The chain couples TRBV6-5 to TRBJ1-1; TRBD1 aligns across 11 bases. Germline V gene sequence: CDR1 MNHEY, CDR2 SVGAGI. The CDR3 totals 13 residues. Germline trimming cut 6 bases from V and 4 bases from J; bases unmatched to any gene: 1. CDR3 residues: CASSGQGATEAFF. As DNA, the CDR3 is TGTGCCAGCAGCGGACAGGGGGCCACTGAAGCTTTCTTT.